Described below is a single T cell receptor beta chain sequence and its context. This CDR3 has 13 amino acids. After removal of 6 bases from V and 2 bases from J, the junction contained 2 bases not matched to a gene. In germline, CDR1 is ENHRY, CDR2 SYGVKD. It was with 60 Vbeta and 13 Jbeta primers that the PCR ran. Profiling relied on immunoSEQ multiplex PCR, and the TCRdb table lists in-frame clones only, not all of them. The sample includes approximately 170,000 clones, around 78% seen only once; the top ten take 0.6% to 0.9%. The entry originates in a study of cytomegalovirus exposure and HLA in healthy donors.

Sequenced input: PBMCs. This receptor was obtained from a female donor in good health and CMV-seronegative. The V gene is TRBV10-3, the J gene TRBJ2-3; 7 positions match TRBD1. The CDR3, as DNA: TGTGCCATCAGCGGGACAGCCACAGATACGCAGTATTTT. This codes for CAISGTATDTQYF.